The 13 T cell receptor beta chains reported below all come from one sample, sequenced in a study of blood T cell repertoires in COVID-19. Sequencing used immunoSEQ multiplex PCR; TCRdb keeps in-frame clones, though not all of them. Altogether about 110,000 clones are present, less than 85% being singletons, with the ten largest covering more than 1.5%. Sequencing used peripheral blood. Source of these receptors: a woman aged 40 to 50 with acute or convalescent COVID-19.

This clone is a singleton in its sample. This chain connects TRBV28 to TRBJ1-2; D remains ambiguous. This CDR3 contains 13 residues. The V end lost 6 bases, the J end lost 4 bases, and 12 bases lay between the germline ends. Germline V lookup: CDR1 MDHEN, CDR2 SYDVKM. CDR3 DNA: TGTGCCAGCAGGACGGATTCTAGCTATGGCTACACCTTC. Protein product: CASRTDSSYGYTF.

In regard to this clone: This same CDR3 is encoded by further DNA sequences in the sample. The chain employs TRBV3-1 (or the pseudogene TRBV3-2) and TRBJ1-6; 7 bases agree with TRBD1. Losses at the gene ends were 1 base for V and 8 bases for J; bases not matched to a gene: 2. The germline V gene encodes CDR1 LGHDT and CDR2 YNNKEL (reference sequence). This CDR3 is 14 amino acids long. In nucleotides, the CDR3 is TGTGCCAGCAGCCAAGTTCAGGGGGATTCACCCCTCCACTTT. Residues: CASSQVQGDSPLHF.

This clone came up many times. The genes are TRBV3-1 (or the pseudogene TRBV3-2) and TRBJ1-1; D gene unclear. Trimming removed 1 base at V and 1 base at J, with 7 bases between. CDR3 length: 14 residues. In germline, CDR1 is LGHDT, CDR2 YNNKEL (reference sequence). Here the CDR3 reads CASSQGGRNTEAFF. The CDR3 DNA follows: TGTGCCAGCAGCCAAGGCGGGCGGAACACTGAAGCTTTCTTT.

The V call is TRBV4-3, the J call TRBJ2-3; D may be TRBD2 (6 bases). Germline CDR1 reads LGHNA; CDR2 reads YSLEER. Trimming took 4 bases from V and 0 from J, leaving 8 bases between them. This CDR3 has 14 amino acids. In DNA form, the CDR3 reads TGCGCCAGCAGCCCCCGGGGGAGCACAGATACGCAGTATTTT. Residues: CASSPRGSTDTQYF.

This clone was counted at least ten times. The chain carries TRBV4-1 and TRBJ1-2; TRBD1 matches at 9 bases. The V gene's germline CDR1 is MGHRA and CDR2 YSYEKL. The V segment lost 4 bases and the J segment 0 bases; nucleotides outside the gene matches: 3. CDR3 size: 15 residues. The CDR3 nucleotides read TGCGCCAGCAGCCCTGGACAGGGGACTAACTATGGCTACACCTTC. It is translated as CASSPGQGTNYGYTF.

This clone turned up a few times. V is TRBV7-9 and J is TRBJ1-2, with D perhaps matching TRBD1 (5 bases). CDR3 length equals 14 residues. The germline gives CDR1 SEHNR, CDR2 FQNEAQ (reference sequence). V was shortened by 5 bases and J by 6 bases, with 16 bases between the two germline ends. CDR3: CASSPWRGEDGYTF. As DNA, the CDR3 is TGTGCCAGCAGCCCCTGGCGAGGGGAGGATGGCTACACCTTC.

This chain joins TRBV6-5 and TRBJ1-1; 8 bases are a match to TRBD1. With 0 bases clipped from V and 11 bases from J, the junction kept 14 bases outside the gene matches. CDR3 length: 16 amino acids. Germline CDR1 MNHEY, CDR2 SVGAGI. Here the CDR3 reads CASSYSAGGPVGWAFF. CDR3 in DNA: TGTGCCAGCAGTTACTCGGCAGGGGGCCCCGTCGGTTGGGCTTTCTTT.

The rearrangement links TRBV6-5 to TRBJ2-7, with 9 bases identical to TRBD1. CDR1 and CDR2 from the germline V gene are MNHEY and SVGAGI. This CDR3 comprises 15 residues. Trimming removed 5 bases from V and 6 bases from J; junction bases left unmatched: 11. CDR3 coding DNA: TGTGCCAGCAGTCCATGGGACAGGGCAACTCTCGAGCAGTACTTC. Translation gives CASSPWDRATLEQYF.

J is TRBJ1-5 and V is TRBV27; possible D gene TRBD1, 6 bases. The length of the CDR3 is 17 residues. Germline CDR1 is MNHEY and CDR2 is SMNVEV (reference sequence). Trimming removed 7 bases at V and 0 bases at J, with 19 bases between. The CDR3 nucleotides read TGTGCCAGCAAGGAATCAGGGGCCATCTATAGCAATCAGCCCCAGCATTTT. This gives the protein CASKESGAIYSNQPQHF.

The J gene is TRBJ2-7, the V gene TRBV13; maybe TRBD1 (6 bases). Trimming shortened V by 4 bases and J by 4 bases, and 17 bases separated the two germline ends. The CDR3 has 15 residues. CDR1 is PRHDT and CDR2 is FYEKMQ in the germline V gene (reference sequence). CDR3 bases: TGTGCCAGCAGCTCTCGAACCTGGGGGCTATACGAGCAGTACTTC. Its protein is CASSSRTWGLYEQYF.

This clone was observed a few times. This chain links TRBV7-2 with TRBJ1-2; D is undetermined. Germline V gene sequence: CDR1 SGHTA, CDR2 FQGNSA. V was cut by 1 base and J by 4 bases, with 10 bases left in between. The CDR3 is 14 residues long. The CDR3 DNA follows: TGTGCCAGCAGCTTAGATTTTCAGTTCTATGGCTACACCTTC. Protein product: CASSLDFQFYGYTF.

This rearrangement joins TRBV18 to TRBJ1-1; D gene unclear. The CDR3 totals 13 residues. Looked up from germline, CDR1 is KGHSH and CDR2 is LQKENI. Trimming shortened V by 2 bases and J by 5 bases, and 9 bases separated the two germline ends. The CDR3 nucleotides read TGTGCCAGCTCACCAGGGAGGGATACTGAAGCTTTCTTT. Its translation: CASSPGRDTEAFF.

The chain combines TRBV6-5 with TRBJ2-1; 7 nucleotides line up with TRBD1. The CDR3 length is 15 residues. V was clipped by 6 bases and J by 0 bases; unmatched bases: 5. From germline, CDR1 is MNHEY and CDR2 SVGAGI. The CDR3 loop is CASSLDRASYNEQFF. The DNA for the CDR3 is TGTGCCAGCAGCCTCGACAGGGCCTCCTACAATGAGCAGTTCTTC.